This entry lists 20 T cell receptor beta chains sequenced from one sample in a study of Graves' ophthalmopathy and Graves' hyperthyroidism. Amplifying from RNA transcripts, the study obtained TCR beta CDR3 regions. First-round RT-PCR employed HTBI primers, with a second-round multiplex PCR after it. TCRdb passed the multiplex PCR reads through MiXCR, listing each CDR3 protein once. Of more than 550,000 distinct CDR3 sequences in the sample, roughly 39% were seen once. What was sequenced was peripheral blood. The receptors were gathered from an adult man with Graves' ophthalmopathy.

The chain employs TRBV9 and TRBJ1-2, with D possibly TRBD1 on 5 matching bases. With 7 bases removed from V and 4 bases from J, the gap between germline ends came to 23 bases. Germline CDR1 reads SGDLS; CDR2 reads YYNGEE. The CDR3 is made up of 16 amino acids. The CDR3 DNA reads TGTGCCAGCTCACCCGGAAGGGACTCCTATGGCTATGGCTACACCTTC. This codes for CASSPGRDSYGYGYTF.

A remark on this clonotype: Germline and junction disagree at one end, which may indicate a read error. The chain has TRBV24-1 and TRBJ2-2, with D unresolved. The CDR3 sequence is 12 residues long. Looked up from germline, CDR1 is KGHDR and CDR2 is SFDVKD. CDR3 protein: CASSYRTGELFF. The CDR3 DNA is TGTGCCAGCAGTTATCGCACCGGGGAGCTGTTTTTT.

The chain links TRBV25-1 to TRBJ2-7; the match to TRBD1 covers 8 bases. From germline, CDR1 is MGHDK and CDR2 SYGVNS. The trim removed 11 bases at V and 3 bases at J, leaving 12 bases unmatched. This CDR3 region has 14 residues. The CDR3 sequence is CAWSVDRGFYEQYF. The CDR3 nucleotides read TGTGCCTGGAGTGTAGACAGGGGTTTCTACGAGCAGTACTTC.

The gene calls are TRBV10-3 and TRBJ2-5, with TRBD2 matching 10 bases. CDR3 size: 16 residues. The germline V gene has CDR1 ENHRY and CDR2 SYGVKD. V gave up 3 bases and J gave up 5 bases; unmatched junction bases: 9. In nucleotides, the CDR3 is TGTGCCATCAGTGATCGAGCGGGGGGGGAGCGGGAGACCCAGTACTTC. It codes for CAISDRAGGERETQYF.

Of note for this clonotype: With a much larger clone just one base away, this may be a read error. This chain connects TRBV9 to TRBJ1-3, with 7 bases fitting TRBD1. Germline CDR1 is SGDLS and CDR2 is YYNGEE. The CDR3 runs 15 residues. CDR3 DNA sequence: TGTACCAGCAGCGTAGCCAGGGGGACTGGAAACACCATATATTTT. It yields the protein CTSSVARGTGNTIYF. Looking up the rest from reference TRBV9 and TRBJ1-3 gives the full variable domain: DSGVTQTPKHLITATGQRVTLRCSPRSGDLSVYWYQQSLDQGLQFLIQYYNGEERAKGNILERFSAQQFPDLHSELNLSSLELGDSALYFCTSSVARGTGNTIYFGEGSWLTVV.

This clonotype occurred many times. The chain joins TRBV19 to TRBJ1-1; no reliable D call. V was clipped by 4 bases and J by 2 bases, with 14 bases between them. CDR1 LNHDA and CDR2 SQIVND come from the germline V gene (reference sequence). This CDR3 contains 15 residues. The CDR3: CASSTTSDVNTEAFF. CDR3 DNA sequence: TGTGCCAGTAGTACAACCTCGGACGTTAACACTGAAGCTTTCTTT. Using reference TRBV19 and TRBJ1-1 for the parts outside the CDR3, the full variable domain is DGGITQSPKYLFRKEGQNVTLSCEQNLNHDAMYWYRQDPGQGLRLIYYSQIVNDFQKGDIAEGYSVSREKKESFPLTVTSAQKNPTAFYLCASSTTSDVNTEAFFGQGTRLTVV.

This clonotype was seen ten or more times. The chain employs TRBV7-9 and TRBJ1-1; D perhaps matches TRBD1 (5 bases). Trimming pared 5 bases from V and 8 bases from J, leaving 12 bases between. The germline V gene has CDR1 SEHNR and CDR2 FQNEAQ (reference sequence). The CDR3 is 12 residues long. The CDR3 region has the DNA TGTGCCAGCAGCGATATACAGGAGGAAGCTTTCTTT. Its protein product is CASSDIQEEAFF.

This clonotype was observed many times. This chain uses TRBV20-1 with TRBJ1-1; D remains unclear. The CDR3 is 12 amino acids. The V gene lost 6 bases and the J gene lost 7 bases, with 15 bases spanning the gap. CDR1 and CDR2 from the germline V gene are DFQATT and SNEGSKA (reference sequence). CDR3 protein: CSAAAGNGEAFF. The CDR3 bases are TGCAGTGCCGCTGCCGGTAACGGTGAAGCTTTCTTT.

As for this clonotype: Relative to the germline gene, one junction end is altered; a read error may explain this. V usage is TRBV9 and J usage is TRBJ1-2, with D perhaps TRBD1 (6 bases). CDR1 and CDR2 from the germline V gene are SGDLS and YYNGEE. The CDR3 loop spans 15 amino acids. The CDR3 sequence: CAGSQGVRGNNGYTF. CDR3 nucleotide sequence: TGTGCCGGCAGCCAAGGTGTCAGGGGAAATAATGGCTACACCTTC.

This clonotype was recorded many times. The genes are TRBV4-3 and TRBJ1-1; D not resolved. CDR1 is LGHNA and CDR2 is YSLEER in the germline V gene. The CDR3 sequence is 15 residues long. V dropped 0 bases and J dropped 1 base, with 9 bases sitting between them. Written as DNA, the CDR3 is TGCGCCAGCAGCCAAGATCCAGCAGCGAACACTGAAGCTTTCTTT. Translation: CASSQDPAANTEAFF.

This clonotype was recorded many times. The chain uses TRBV20-1 and TRBJ1-2; 7 bases are a match to TRBD1. The CDR3 consists of 15 residues. The J segment lost 0 bases and the V segment lost 3 bases, leaving 7 bases of the junction unmatched. Germline values: CDR1 DFQATT, CDR2 SNEGSKA (reference sequence). CDR3 coding DNA: TGCAGTGCTAGCCCACAGGGGCTGGCTAACTATGGCTACACCTTC. This codes for CSASPQGLANYGYTF.

About this clonotype: A read error may account for a junction end that differs from germline. This sequence joins TRBV10-3 and TRBJ2-5, with TRBD2 matching over 12 bases. This CDR3 contains 13 residues. Looked up from germline, CDR1 is ENHRY and CDR2 is SYGVKD. CDR3 nucleotide sequence: TGTGCCATCAGTGCTAGCGGGGGGGCCTCGAACATCTTC. It yields the protein CAISASGGASNIF.

This clonotype was picked up a small number of times. The chain is built from TRBV14 and TRBJ2-6; 9 bases align to TRBD1. The germline CDR1 and CDR2 sequences are SGHDN and FVKESK. CDR3 length: 21 amino acids. Germline trimming cut 6 bases from V and 0 bases from J; bases unmatched to any gene: 18. The CDR3 spells CASRRNRVGQGPLSGANVLTF. CDR3 nucleotide sequence: TGTGCCAGCAGACGCAATAGAGTGGGACAGGGCCCCCTCTCTGGGGCCAACGTCCTGACTTTC.

Turning to this clonotype: A much larger clone differs from this one at a single base, so this may be a read error. J is TRBJ2-7 and V is TRBV9; TRBD2 matches at 8 bases. V shed 4 bases and J 0 bases; nucleotides not matched to a gene: 9. In germline, CDR1 is SGDLS, CDR2 YYNGEE. This CDR3 has 16 residues. CDR3: CASSPSSGISSYEQYF. CDR3 in DNA: TGTGCCAGCAGCCCGAGTAGCGGGATATCCTCCTACGAGCAGTACTTC.

To note about this clonotype: A much larger clone sits a single nucleotide away, making a read error possible. The chain uses TRBV11-2 and TRBJ1-5, with D tentatively TRBD1 (5 bases). V lost 5 bases, J lost 4 bases, and 15 bases lay in between. Germline V gives CDR1 SGHAT, CDR2 FQNNGV. The CDR3 has 15 residues. The CDR3 nucleotides read TGTGCCAGCAGCCCCCGGAGACAGATTAATCAGCCCCAGCATTTT. Its protein is CASSPRRQINQPQHF.

This clonotype occurred once. This chain uses TRBV10-3 with TRBJ1-2; D gene unclear. The CDR3 has 12 residues. Germline CDR1 and CDR2: ENHRY and SYGVKD. The V end lost 3 bases, the J end lost 4 bases, and 6 bases lay between the germline ends. The CDR3 nucleotides are TGTGCCATCAGTGAAGGCATCTATGGCTACACCTTC. Encoded protein: CAISEGIYGYTF.

Comments on this clonotype: A read error may explain this, as a much larger clone is one base away. The V and J genes are TRBV7-9 and TRBJ2-7, with 7 bases identical to TRBD2. The CDR3 runs 16 residues. Germline V gene sequence: CDR1 SEHNR, CDR2 FQNEAQ (reference sequence). The CDR3 reads CASSWPGEGVTHEQHF. CDR3 sequence (DNA): TGTGCCAGCAGCTGGCCCGGGGAGGGAGTCACCCACGAGCAGCACTTC.

The chain couples TRBV6-5 to TRBJ1-2, with D unclear. This CDR3 contains 14 residues. V lost 4 bases and J lost 7, with 16 bases in between. Germline CDR1 and CDR2: MNHEY and SVGAGI. The CDR3 region is CASSLSSFKGGYTF. The CDR3 DNA sequence: TGTGCCAGCAGTTTATCCTCCTTCAAGGGTGGCTACACCTTC.

This clonotype was counted ten times or more. This chain links TRBV2 with TRBJ1-5; D might be TRBD1 (5 bases). Germline V gene lookup returns CDR1 SNHLY and CDR2 FYNNEI. The V gene lost 5 bases and the J gene lost 1 base, with 12 bases spanning the gap. This CDR3 has 15 residues. CDR3: CASSYQWGSNQPQHF. In DNA, the CDR3 is TGTGCCAGCAGTTATCAGTGGGGGAGCAATCAGCCCCAGCATTTT.

This sequence joins TRBV7-6 and TRBJ1-1, with D tentatively TRBD1 (5 bases). The V and J ends lost 5 bases and 1 base respectively, with 14 bases between them. Per germline, CDR1 SGHVS and CDR2 FNYEAQ. This CDR3 is 15 amino acids long. CDR3: CASSQRGTENTEAFF. The DNA of the CDR3 is TGTGCCAGCAGCCAAAGAGGGACCGAGAACACTGAAGCTTTCTTT.